What follows are 11 T cell receptor beta chains derived from one specimen sequenced in a study of identical twins. TCRdb reanalysed the 5' RACE reads using MiXCR and keeps one entry per CDR3 protein. Of about 920,000 distinct CDR3 sequences detected, 12% appear once; the ten largest clones hold roughly 1.6%. A further study also used this sample, focusing on yellow fever vaccine responses in identical twins.

Sequenced material: PBMCs. The receptors were sampled from a woman aged 18 to 35 in good health.

This chain connects TRBV7-6 to TRBJ2-1; TRBD2 might be the D (6 bases). In germline, CDR1 is SGHVS, CDR2 FNYEAQ. V lost 8 bases to trimming and J lost 5 bases, with 19 bases between them. The CDR3 contains 15 residues. CDR3 amino acids: CASARGTGQNNEQFF. In DNA, the CDR3 is TGTGCCAGCGCACGTGGGACTGGGCAAAACAATGAGCAGTTCTTC.

The chain employs TRBV6-6 and TRBJ2-1; TRBD2 matches 8 bases. This CDR3 is 12 amino acids long. In germline, CDR1 is MNHNY, CDR2 SVGAGI (reference sequence). V lost 7 bases, J lost 8 bases, and 4 bases stayed unmatched. The CDR3, as DNA: TGTGCCAGCAAGGGGACTAGGGATGAGCAGTTCTTC. This codes for CASKGTRDEQFF.

This clonotype was recorded a few times. This rearrangement joins TRBV6-5 to TRBJ1-2; the D gene is possibly TRBD1 (5 bases). The V gene lost 3 bases and the J gene lost 5 bases, with 19 bases spanning the gap. The CDR3 sequence is 16 residues long. Germline values: CDR1 MNHEY, CDR2 SVGAGI. The CDR3 reads CASSYKTQGIPYGYTF. The CDR3 nucleotides are TGTGCCAGCAGTTATAAGACTCAGGGCATCCCATATGGCTACACCTTC.

Here the CDR3 DNA reads TGCGCCAGCAGCTTGCGACTAGCGGGGGGTGAGCAGTTCTTC. Amino acid sequence: CASSLRLAGGEQFF. The chain uses TRBV5-1 and TRBJ2-1, with 13 bases aligning to TRBD2. CDR1 SGHRS and CDR2 YFSETQ come from the germline V gene. V was clipped by 1 base and J by 9 bases; unmatched bases: 1. This CDR3 comprises 14 residues.

In this sample, this clonotype turned up many times. The chain links TRBV29-1 to TRBJ2-7, with 7 bases lining up with TRBD1. Germline V gene lookup returns CDR1 SQVTM and CDR2 ANQGSEA. The CDR3 extends over 13 amino acids. V was pared by 3 bases and J by 0 bases, with 2 bases of the junction left unmatched. CDR3 residues: CSVDPGGSYEQYF. The CDR3 DNA follows: TGCAGCGTTGATCCAGGGGGCTCCTACGAGCAGTACTTC.

The gene calls are TRBV20-1 and TRBJ2-1; a possible D gene is TRBD1 (5 bases). Germline assignment: CDR1 DFQATT and CDR2 SNEGSKA (reference sequence). V dropped 5 bases and J dropped 4 bases, with 18 bases sitting between them. CDR3 length equals 15 residues. The CDR3 spells CSAPPQGFMYNEQFF. The CDR3 region has the DNA TGCAGTGCTCCTCCTCAGGGCTTTATGTACAATGAGCAGTTCTTC.

This clonotype was counted ten times or more. This chain connects TRBV6-5 to TRBJ1-1; D uncertain. The V gene lost 4 bases and the J gene lost 4 bases, with 4 bases spanning the gap. The germline gives CDR1 MNHEY, CDR2 SVGAGI. The CDR3 extends over 11 amino acids. The CDR3 nucleotides are TGTGCCAGCAGTTCCACCACTGAAGCTTTCTTT. As protein: CASSSTTEAFF.

This clonotype was picked up a small number of times. The J gene is TRBJ2-5, the V gene TRBV5-5; D gene ambiguous. CDR3 length: 15 amino acids. The germline CDR1 and CDR2 sequences are SGHKS and YYEKEE (reference sequence). The germline V and J ends were trimmed by 4 bases and 5 bases, with 18 bases remaining between them. The CDR3 sequence: CASSLTALKEETQYF. In nucleotides, the CDR3 is TGTGCCAGCAGCCTTACCGCCCTCAAGGAGGAGACCCAGTACTTC.

Many counts were recorded for this clonotype. The chain has TRBV20-1 and TRBJ2-1, with 10 nucleotides matching TRBD2. With V trimmed by 5 bases and J by 6 bases, 4 bases remained unmatched. The CDR3 spans 13 residues. The germline V gene has CDR1 DFQATT and CDR2 SNEGSKA (reference sequence). The CDR3 coding sequence is TGCAGTGCTTCGAGCGGGAGGGTCAATGAGCAGTTCTTC. Residues: CSASSGRVNEQFF.

V is TRBV4-1 and J is TRBJ2-3; D ambiguous. V lost 4 bases and J 4 bases, leaving 15 bases between the germline ends. The CDR3 totals 15 residues. Germline loops: CDR1 MGHRA, CDR2 YSYEKL. CDR3 coding DNA: TGCGCCAGCAGCCCCTTAGTGGTAGGATCAGATACGCAGTATTTT. Translated, it gives CASSPLVVGSDTQYF.

This clonotype was observed a handful of times. The rearrangement links TRBV29-1 to TRBJ2-2; D perhaps matches TRBD2 (7 bases). CDR1 is SQVTM, CDR2 ANQGSEA, per germline. The CDR3 is 14 residues long. Deletions cut 2 bases from V and 9 bases from J, with 16 bases between. The chain's CDR3 is CSVERSGGRRELFF. CDR3 in DNA: TGCAGCGTTGAAAGGTCGGGGGGCAGGCGGGAGCTGTTTTTT.